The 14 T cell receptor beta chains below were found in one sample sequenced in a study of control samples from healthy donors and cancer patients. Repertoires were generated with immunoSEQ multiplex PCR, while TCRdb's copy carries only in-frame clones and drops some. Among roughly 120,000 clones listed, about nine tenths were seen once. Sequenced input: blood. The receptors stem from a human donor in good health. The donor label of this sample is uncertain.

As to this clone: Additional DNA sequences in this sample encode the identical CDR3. The CDR3 spells CASREGVGANVLTF. The CDR3 DNA reads TGTGCCAGCAGGGAGGGGGTGGGGGCCAACGTCCTGACTTTC. This chain links TRBV5-5 with TRBJ2-6, with D tentatively TRBD1 or TRBD2 (6 bases each). The CDR3 covers 14 residues. Germline V gene lookup returns CDR1 SGHKS and CDR2 YYEKEE (reference sequence). V was trimmed by 5 bases and J by 4 bases, leaving 10 bases between them.

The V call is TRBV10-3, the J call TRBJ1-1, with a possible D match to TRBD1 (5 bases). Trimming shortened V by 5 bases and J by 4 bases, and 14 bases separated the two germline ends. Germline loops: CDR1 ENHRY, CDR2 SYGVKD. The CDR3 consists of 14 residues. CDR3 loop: CAISPQGGGTEAFF. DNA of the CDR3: TGTGCCATCAGTCCGCAGGGCGGGGGCACTGAAGCTTTCTTT.

The CDR3, as DNA: TGTGCCAGCAGCCAAGATGTTAAGGGGACGCAGTTCTTC. Translation gives CASSQDVKGTQFF. The rearrangement links TRBV3-1 (or the pseudogene TRBV3-2) to TRBJ2-1, with D perhaps assigned TRBD1 or TRBD2 (5 bases each). Trimming cost V 0 bases and J 12 bases, with 12 bases left between them. CDR1 is LGHDT, CDR2 YNNKEL, per germline (reference sequence). The CDR3 spans 13 residues.

DNA of the CDR3: TGTGCCAGCATTCTCCCGGGACTCACCGAGGATACGCAGTATTTT. It specifies CASILPGLTEDTQYF. The J gene is TRBJ2-3, the V gene TRBV6-4; TRBD2 is a possible D gene (6 bases). V dropped 7 bases and J dropped 6 bases, with 20 bases sitting between them. The CDR3 totals 15 residues. The germline CDR1 and CDR2 sequences are MRHNA and SNTAGT.

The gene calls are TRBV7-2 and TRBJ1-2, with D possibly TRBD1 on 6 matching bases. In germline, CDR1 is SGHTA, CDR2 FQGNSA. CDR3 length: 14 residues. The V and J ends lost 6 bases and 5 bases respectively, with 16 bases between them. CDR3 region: CASRPGDNSYGYTF. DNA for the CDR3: TGTGCCAGCAGACCCGGGGACAACTCTTATGGCTACACCTTC.

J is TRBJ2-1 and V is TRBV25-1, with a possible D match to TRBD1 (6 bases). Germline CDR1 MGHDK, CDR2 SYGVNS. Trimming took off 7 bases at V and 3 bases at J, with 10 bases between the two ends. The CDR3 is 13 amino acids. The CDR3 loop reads CASKGRGYNEQFF. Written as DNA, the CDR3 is TGTGCCAGCAAGGGCAGGGGCTACAATGAGCAGTTCTTC.

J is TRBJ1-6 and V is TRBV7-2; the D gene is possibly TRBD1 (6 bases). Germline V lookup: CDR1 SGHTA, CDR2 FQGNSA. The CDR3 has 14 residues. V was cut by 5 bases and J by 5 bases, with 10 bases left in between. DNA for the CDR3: TGTGCCAGCAGCGCAGGGGTCCATAATTCACCCCTCCACTTT. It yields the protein CASSAGVHNSPLHF.

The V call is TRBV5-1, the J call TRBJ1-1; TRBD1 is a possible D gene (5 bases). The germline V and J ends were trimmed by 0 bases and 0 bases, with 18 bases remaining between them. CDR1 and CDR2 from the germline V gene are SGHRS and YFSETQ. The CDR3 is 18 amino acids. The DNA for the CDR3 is TGCGCCAGCAGCTTGGAGGGGCGGGGAAGAGGTTTGAACACTGAAGCTTTCTTT. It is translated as CASSLEGRGRGLNTEAFF.

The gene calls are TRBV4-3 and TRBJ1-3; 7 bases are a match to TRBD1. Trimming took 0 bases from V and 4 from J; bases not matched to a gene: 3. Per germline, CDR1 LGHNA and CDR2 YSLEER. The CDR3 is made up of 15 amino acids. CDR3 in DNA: TGCGCCAGCAGCCAAGATTTGACAGGGGGAAACACCATATATTTT. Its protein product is CASSQDLTGGNTIYF.

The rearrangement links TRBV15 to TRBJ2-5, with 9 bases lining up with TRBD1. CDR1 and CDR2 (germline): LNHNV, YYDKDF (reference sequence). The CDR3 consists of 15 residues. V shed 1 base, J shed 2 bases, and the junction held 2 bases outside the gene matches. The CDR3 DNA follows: TGTGCCACCAGCAGAGCACAGGGGGCACAAGAGACCCAGTACTTC. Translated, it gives CATSRAQGAQETQYF.

Here the CDR3 DNA reads TGTGCCAGCAGCGCCAGCGGGGGGTTCACAGATACGCAGTATTTT. As protein: CASSASGGFTDTQYF. The V gene is TRBV9, the J gene TRBJ2-3, with 9 bases that match TRBD2. The CDR3 extends over 15 amino acids. From germline, CDR1 is SGDLS and CDR2 YYNGEE. Losses at the gene ends were 3 bases for V and 2 bases for J; bases not matched to a gene: 4.

CDR3 region: CAISESRGNEQFF. The CDR3 DNA is TGTGCCATCAGTGAGTCGCGGGGCAATGAGCAGTTCTTC. J is TRBJ2-1 and V is TRBV10-3; D may be TRBD2 (6 bases). Germline loops: CDR1 ENHRY, CDR2 SYGVKD. V was clipped by 0 bases and J by 6 bases, with 6 bases between them. This CDR3 has 13 amino acids.

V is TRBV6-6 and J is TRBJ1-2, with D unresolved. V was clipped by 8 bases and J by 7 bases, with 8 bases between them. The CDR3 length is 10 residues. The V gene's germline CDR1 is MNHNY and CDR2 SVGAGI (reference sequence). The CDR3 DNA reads TGTGCCAGCCGGTCGGGTGGCTACACCTTC. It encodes CASRSGGYTF.

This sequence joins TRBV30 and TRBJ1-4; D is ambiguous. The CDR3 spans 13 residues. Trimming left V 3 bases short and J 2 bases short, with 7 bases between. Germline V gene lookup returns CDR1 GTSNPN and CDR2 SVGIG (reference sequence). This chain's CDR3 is CAWRGRTNEKLFF. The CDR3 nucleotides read TGTGCCTGGAGGGGGAGGACTAATGAAAAACTGTTTTTT.